One sample yielded the 20 T cell receptor beta chains listed below, sequenced in a study of blood T cells in healthy people across ages. A second about 6 to 12 cycle PCR used barcoded and J-beta primers. One entry per CDR3 protein, called by TCRdb with MiXCR from the 5' RACE reads. The table lists hundreds of thousands of distinct CDR3 sequences, 62% of them singletons. Source material: blood. These receptors were taken from a man aged 30-40 years in good health.

The J gene is TRBJ2-7, the V gene TRBV2; 10 bases fit TRBD2. This CDR3 has 16 residues. V gave up 2 bases and J gave up 2 bases; unmatched junction bases: 6. The germline V gene encodes CDR1 SNHLY and CDR2 FYNNEI. CDR3: CASSESPLAGAYEQYF. CDR3 nucleotide sequence: TGTGCCAGCAGTGAAAGTCCCCTAGCGGGAGCCTACGAGCAGTACTTC.

The chain employs TRBV21-1 and TRBJ2-7; TRBD2 is the table's D call and was not checked against the DNA. TRBV21-1 is a pseudogene locus. The length of the CDR3 is 15 residues. The CDR3 bases are TGTGCCAGCAGGACGAAAGCGGGGAGGACCTACGAGCAGTACTTC. It yields the protein CASRTKAGRTYEQYF.

This clonotype was counted between two and nine times. This may arise from a read error, as a much more abundant clone is one base away. V is TRBV7-9 and J is TRBJ2-3, with unresolved D. V lost 0 bases and J lost 2, with 15 bases in between. The CDR3 has 17 amino acids. Germline V CDR1 and CDR2: SEHNR, FQNEAQ (reference sequence). For the CDR3, the DNA is TGTGCCAGCAGCTTAGCGCCTGCGGCCTCATTCACAGATACGCAGTATTTT. Translating it yields CASSLAPAASFTDTQYF.

This clonotype was seen a handful of times. The chain recombines TRBV28 with TRBJ2-4; no clear D gene. The CDR3 is made up of 15 amino acids. Germline values: CDR1 MDHEN, CDR2 SYDVKM. The V and J ends lost 1 base and 3 bases respectively, with 10 bases between them. CDR3 coding DNA: TGTGCCAGCAGTTTATTTGACACTGGCAAAAACATTCAGTACTTC. This sequence encodes CASSLFDTGKNIQYF.

This chain links TRBV27 with TRBJ2-1; the D gene is possibly TRBD2 (6 bases). The germline gives CDR1 MNHEY, CDR2 SMNVEV (reference sequence). Trimming removed 2 bases at V and 4 bases at J, with 12 bases between. The CDR3 length is 15 residues. CDR3 DNA sequence: TGTGCCAGCAGTTTAAGCGCTAGCGCTTACAATGAGCAGTTCTTC. This encodes CASSLSASAYNEQFF.

The rearrangement links TRBV20-1 to TRBJ2-5; D not certain. The better agreement between TRBJ2-7 and the DNA end casts doubt on the J call. Germline-derived CDR1 and CDR2 are DFQATT and SNEGSKA (reference sequence). The CDR3 contains 11 residues. This CDR3 reads CSASPAGEQYF. The CDR3 nucleotides are TGCAGTGCTAGTCCGGCCGGCGAGCAGTACTTC.

The chain joins TRBV15 to TRBJ2-1, with D tentatively TRBD2 (6 bases). V gave up 0 bases and J gave up 3 bases, with 15 bases separating them. The length of the CDR3 is 17 residues. Per the germline V gene, CDR1 is LNHNV and CDR2 is YYDKDF (reference sequence). CDR3 loop: CATSRDLQTAGYNEQFF. Written as DNA, the CDR3 is TGTGCCACCAGCAGAGATCTTCAGACAGCGGGCTACAATGAGCAGTTCTTC.

In this sample, this clonotype turned up once. The genes are TRBV7-9 and TRBJ2-2; D perhaps matches TRBD1 (5 bases). The V gene lost 1 base and the J gene lost 4 bases, with 16 bases spanning the gap. The germline CDR1 and CDR2 sequences are SEHNR and FQNEAQ (reference sequence). CDR3 length equals 17 residues. The CDR3 nucleotides read TGTGCCAGCAGCTTAGTTTGGACAACGGGCAGCACCGGGGAGCTGTTTTTT. Translated, it gives CASSLVWTTGSTGELFF.

This chain joins TRBV28 and TRBJ2-3, with D unclear. The V gene lost 7 bases and the J gene lost 9 bases, with 14 bases spanning the gap. There are 12 residues in the CDR3. Germline V CDR1 and CDR2: MDHEN, SYDVKM. CDR3 amino acids: CASINLDGTQYF. CDR3 DNA: TGTGCCAGCATAAATTTGGACGGAACGCAGTATTTT.

This clonotype appeared a few times. Here the CDR3 DNA reads TGTGCCAGCAGGAAGGCCGGGACGGAAAACAATGAGCAGTTCTTC. Protein sequence: CASRKAGTENNEQFF. The genes are TRBV7-3 and TRBJ2-1; perhaps D is TRBD1 or TRBD2 (5 bases each). This CDR3 spans 15 amino acids. Germline CDR1 is SGHTA and CDR2 is FQGTGA. V gave up 6 bases and J gave up 5 bases, with 17 bases separating them.

The chain links TRBV20-1 to TRBJ2-1; D call uncertain. The CDR3 is made up of 16 amino acids. The germline V gene has CDR1 DFQATT and CDR2 SNEGSKA (reference sequence). Trimming left V 5 bases short and J 4 bases short, with 21 bases between. The chain's CDR3 is CSALGYGDSPYNEQFF. CDR3 DNA: TGCAGTGCTCTTGGCTACGGTGATTCCCCATACAATGAGCAGTTCTTC.

In its sample, this clonotype was seen a few times. V is TRBV15 and J is TRBJ2-7; TRBD2 is a possible D gene (5 bases). Germline CDR1 reads LNHNV; CDR2 reads YYDKDF (reference sequence). The CDR3 is 17 amino acids. V lost 1 base and J lost 3, with 19 bases in between. Written as DNA, the CDR3 is TGTGCCACCAGCAGAGCCCCAGGTGGCCGGGGATACTACGAGCAGTACTTC. Amino acids: CATSRAPGGRGYYEQYF.

The gene calls are TRBV24-1 and TRBJ2-1; 8 bases map to TRBD1. With 4 bases clipped from V and 8 bases from J, the junction kept 12 bases outside the gene matches. The CDR3 spans 16 residues. From germline, CDR1 is KGHDR and CDR2 SFDVKD. The CDR3 bases are TGTGCCACCAGTGACCCCGCAGGGGGCAATTGGTATGAGCAGTTCTTC. It codes for CATSDPAGGNWYEQFF.

This clonotype was found once. The rearrangement links TRBV7-2 to TRBJ2-7; possible D gene TRBD1, 5 bases. The V and J ends lost 5 bases and 3 bases respectively, with 11 bases between them. CDR3 length equals 13 residues. Germline V gene lookup returns CDR1 SGHTA and CDR2 FQGNSA. In DNA, the CDR3 is TGTGCCAGCAGCCCGACAGAGCTCTACGAGCAGTACTTC. It yields the protein CASSPTELYEQYF. The full variable domain, in which reference TRBV7-2 and TRBJ2-7 provide the parts outside the CDR3, is GAGVSQSPSNKVTEKGKDVELRCDPISGHTALYWYRQSLGQGLEFLIYFQGNSAPDKSGLPSDRFSAERTGGSVSTLTIQRTQQEDSAVYLCASSPTELYEQYFGPGTRLTVT.

The chain carries TRBV5-1 and TRBJ2-7; 7 bases match TRBD1. Germline V gene data show CDR1 as SGHRS and CDR2 as YFSETQ. The V segment lost 3 bases and the J segment 1 base; nucleotides outside the gene matches: 7. CDR3 length: 15 amino acids. The CDR3 region has the DNA TGCGCCAGCAGCTGGACAGGCAGTGGGTCCTACGAGCAGTACTTC. Protein product: CASSWTGSGSYEQYF.

About this clonotype itself: The junction differs from germline at one of its ends, possibly a read error. This sequence joins TRBV7-7 and TRBJ2-4, with 11 bases lining up with TRBD1. TRBJ2-5 matches the DNA end more closely, so the J call is doubtful. Germline CDR1 and CDR2: SSHAT and FNYEAQ (reference sequence). The CDR3 covers 15 residues. The CDR3 sequence: CAGSWTGGGGETQYF. The CDR3 coding sequence is TGTGCCGGCAGCTGGACAGGGGGCGGAGGAGAGACCCAGTACTTC.

Only a few counts were recorded for this clonotype. The chain links TRBV27 to TRBJ2-5, with 12 bases that match TRBD2. V lost 5 bases, J lost 4 bases, and 5 bases stayed unmatched. The CDR3 consists of 15 residues. The V gene's germline CDR1 is MNHEY and CDR2 SMNVEV (reference sequence). The CDR3, as DNA: TGTGCCAGCAGTCTAGCGGGGGGGCCGCTAGAGACCCAGTACTTC. This sequence encodes CASSLAGGPLETQYF.

Notes on this clonotype: At one end the junction does not follow the germline gene, possibly because of a read error. The V and J genes are TRBV29-1 and TRBJ2-7, with 7 positions matching TRBD1. Germline lookup yields CDR1 SQVTM and CDR2 ANQGSEA. The CDR3 sequence is 14 residues long. CDR3 sequence: CGVQDRVGNYEQYF. The CDR3 DNA reads as TGCGGCGTCCAAGACAGGGTTGGAAACTACGAGCAGTACTTC.

The chain links TRBV7-6 to TRBJ1-5; TRBD1 matches at 9 bases. Germline CDR1 reads SGHVS; CDR2 reads FNYEAQ. V lost 2 bases to trimming and J lost 6 bases; unmatched junction nucleotides: 5. The CDR3 extends over 15 amino acids. The CDR3 reads CASSLQDRGGQPQHF. The DNA of the CDR3 is TGTGCCAGCAGCTTACAAGACAGGGGGGGTCAGCCCCAGCATTTT.

The chain is built from TRBV10-3 and TRBJ2-4, with 8 bases matching TRBD2. The J call may be faulty, since TRBJ2-7 better matches the DNA end. CDR1 is ENHRY and CDR2 is SYGVKD in the germline V gene. The CDR3 is 13 amino acids. The CDR3 DNA reads TGTGCCATCAGTGAAGCGGGGGTATACGAGCAGTACTTC. Protein: CAISEAGVYEQYF.